Shown below are 14 T cell receptor beta chains from a single sample sequenced in a study of T-cell memory formation after mild COVID-19. Via MiXCR, TCRdb re-called the 5' RACE reads, giving one row per CDR3 protein. The sample carries more than 300,000 distinct CDR3 sequences, roughly 19% recorded once. Material: PBMCs or a T cell subset sorted from them (not recorded which). The receptors were sampled from a man between 18 and 35 years old who had mild COVID-19 (a few samples of this study predate the infection). Cell type and time point are not known.

This clonotype occurred a few times. V and J are TRBV29-1 and TRBJ1-1; D not certain. This CDR3 contains 13 residues. Per the germline V gene, CDR1 is SQVTM and CDR2 is ANQGSEA. Trimming shortened V by 2 bases and J by 3 bases, and 10 bases separated the two germline ends. CDR3 sequence: CSVESTPYTEAFF. The DNA of the CDR3 is TGCAGCGTTGAATCGACGCCTTACACTGAAGCTTTCTTT.

This clonotype was counted between two and nine times. The genes are TRBV9 and TRBJ2-1; D gene ambiguous. The V gene's germline CDR1 is SGDLS and CDR2 YYNGEE. The V end was cut by 0 bases, the J end by 3 bases, with 7 bases between. The CDR3 totals 14 residues. The CDR3 DNA sequence: TGTGCCAGCAGCGTAGACCGGATCTACAATGAGCAGTTCTTC. Translated, it gives CASSVDRIYNEQFF.

This clonotype was picked up a small number of times. The CDR3 DNA is TGTGCCAGCAGCTTACACCCGGCAGCCACCGGGGAGCTGTTTTTT. Translated: CASSLHPAATGELFF. The chain joins TRBV7-3 to TRBJ2-2; D not certain. V lost 2 bases and J lost 4, with 11 bases in between. The CDR3 extends over 15 amino acids. Germline V gene data show CDR1 as SGHTA and CDR2 as FQGTGA. Full variable domain (missing parts from reference TRBV7-3 and TRBJ2-2): GAGVSQTPSNKVTEKGKYVELRCDPISGHTALYWYRQSLGQGPEFLIYFQGTGAADDSGLPNDRFFAVRPEGSVSTLKIQRTERGDSAVYLCASSLHPAATGELFFGEGSRLTVL.

This clonotype was seen a handful of times. The chain uses TRBV2 and TRBJ2-7, with TRBD1 matching 7 bases. Trimming at V came to 5 bases and at J to 2 bases, leaving 9 bases not matched to a gene. The CDR3 runs 15 residues. The germline V gene encodes CDR1 SNHLY and CDR2 FYNNEI. The CDR3 nucleotides read TGTGCCAGCAGTTGGGGCAGGGGGTCTCCCTACGAGCAGTACGTC. Its translation: CASSWGRGSPYEQYV.

V gene TRBV6-2 or TRBV6-3 combines with J gene TRBJ2-7; D unclear. Germline V lookup: CDR1 MNHEY, CDR2 SVGEGT. V was cut by 5 bases and J by 1 base, with 9 bases left in between. The CDR3 length is 13 residues. The CDR3 loop reads CASSDGQSYEQYV. CDR3 sequence (DNA): TGTGCCAGCAGTGACGGGCAGTCCTACGAGCAGTACGTC.

As to this clonotype: A much larger clone differs by one base, so this may be a read error. This sequence joins TRBV27 and TRBJ2-3; D is ambiguous. Trimming stripped 6 bases from V and 2 bases from J, with 3 bases between. CDR1 and CDR2 (germline): MNHEY, SMNVEV (reference sequence). This CDR3 contains 11 residues. The CDR3 here is CASRYTDTQYF. CDR3 coding DNA: TGTGCCAGCAGGTACACAGATACGCAGTATTTT.

The chain links TRBV7-2 to TRBJ2-1, with a weak D call TRBD2 (6 bases). V lost 3 bases, J lost 4 bases, and 13 bases lay in between. The CDR3 has 15 amino acids. Germline CDR1 SGHTA, CDR2 FQGNSA. The CDR3 reads CASSFGGKNYNEQFF. The DNA of the CDR3 is TGTGCCAGCAGCTTCGGCGGGAAAAATTACAATGAGCAGTTCTTC.

There are a few counts of this clonotype. The chain employs TRBV4-3 and TRBJ1-2; a possible D gene is TRBD1 (5 bases). Trimming removed 4 bases from V and 4 bases from J, with 13 bases in between. Per the germline V gene, CDR1 is LGHNA and CDR2 is YSLEER. This CDR3 spans 14 amino acids. The CDR3 loop is CASSRQGRGYGYTF. Written as DNA, the CDR3 is TGCGCCAGCAGCCGCCAGGGTAGGGGCTATGGCTACACCTTC.

The sample holds a few counts of this clonotype. The chain employs TRBV20-1 and TRBJ2-5; D not certain. The CDR3 has 13 residues. V was cut by 3 bases and J by 5 bases, with 13 bases left in between. Looked up from germline, CDR1 is DFQATT and CDR2 is SNEGSKA (reference sequence). CDR3 sequence reads: CSASGPLSETQYF. CDR3 bases: TGCAGTGCTAGCGGACCGCTTTCTGAGACCCAGTACTTC.

The chain joins TRBV20-1 to TRBJ2-2; possibly TRBD1 for D (6 bases). This CDR3 region has 15 residues. Germline assignment: CDR1 DFQATT and CDR2 SNEGSKA (reference sequence). The V end lost 6 bases, the J end lost 2 bases, and 16 bases lay between the germline ends. The CDR3 bases are TGCAGTGCCCCGGACAGCACTAGAAACACCGGGGAGCTGTTTTTT. Its protein product is CSAPDSTRNTGELFF.

The chain recombines TRBV18 with TRBJ1-5; tentatively, D is TRBD1 (5 bases). V was trimmed by 2 bases and J by 7 bases, leaving 15 bases between them. This CDR3 spans 15 amino acids. Germline assignment: CDR1 KGHSH and CDR2 LQKENI. CDR3: CASSPGEGSGQPQHF. CDR3 coding DNA: TGTGCCAGCTCACCAGGCGAGGGGAGCGGCCAGCCCCAGCATTTT.

The chain joins TRBV7-9 to TRBJ2-5; TRBD1 matches at 9 bases. The CDR3 extends over 14 amino acids. Germline values: CDR1 SEHNR, CDR2 FQNEAQ (reference sequence). The ends lost 5 bases at V and 5 bases at J; junction bases unmatched: 6. This CDR3 reads CASSPRDRVETQYF. CDR3 nucleotide sequence: TGTGCCAGCAGCCCGCGGGACAGGGTGGAGACCCAGTACTTC. Complete variable domain (other parts from reference TRBV7-9 and TRBJ2-5): DTGVSQNPRHKITKRGQNVTFRCDPISEHNRLYWYRQTLGQGPEFLTYFQNEAQLEKSRLLSDRFSAERPKGSFSTLEIQRTEQGDSAMYLCASSPRDRVETQYFGPGTRLLVL.

This chain uses TRBV12-3 or TRBV12-4 with TRBJ2-2; tentatively, D is TRBD1 (7 bases). This CDR3 has 14 amino acids. Trimming removed 6 bases from V and 7 bases from J, with 15 bases in between. The CDR3 loop is CASRRGPGSGELFF. In DNA, the CDR3 is TGTGCCAGCAGGAGGGGGCCCGGGAGCGGGGAGCTGTTTTTT.

In this sample, this clonotype turned up a few times. The chain couples TRBV15 to TRBJ1-5, with TRBD1 as a possible D gene (6 bases). Germline CDR1 LNHNV, CDR2 YYDKDF (reference sequence). V was cut by 1 base and J by 5 bases, with 18 bases left in between. This CDR3 is built from 17 residues. CDR3 DNA sequence: TGTGCCACCAGCAGAGTGATTTACAGGGATAGGGATCAGCCCCAGCATTTT. Translating gives CATSRVIYRDRDQPQHF.